This T cell receptor beta chain was found in a study of control samples from healthy donors and cancer patients. The CDR3 is 15 amino acids. Germline CDR1 and CDR2: LGHDT and YNNKEL (reference sequence). Trimming removed 1 base from V and 1 base from J, with 8 bases in between. This clone appeared once. Generated by immunoSEQ multiplex PCR, the TCRdb table keeps only in-frame clones and is missing some. The data show fewer than 90,000 clones, around nine tenths seen once. V and J are TRBV3-1 (or the pseudogene TRBV3-2) and TRBJ2-1, with a weak D call TRBD2 (6 bases). Specimen: blood. The TCR originated in a woman aged 45-59 years in good health. Here the CDR3 reads CASSQAGESYNEQFF. CDR3 in DNA: TGTGCCAGCAGCCAAGCGGGGGAATCCTACAATGAGCAGTTCTTC.